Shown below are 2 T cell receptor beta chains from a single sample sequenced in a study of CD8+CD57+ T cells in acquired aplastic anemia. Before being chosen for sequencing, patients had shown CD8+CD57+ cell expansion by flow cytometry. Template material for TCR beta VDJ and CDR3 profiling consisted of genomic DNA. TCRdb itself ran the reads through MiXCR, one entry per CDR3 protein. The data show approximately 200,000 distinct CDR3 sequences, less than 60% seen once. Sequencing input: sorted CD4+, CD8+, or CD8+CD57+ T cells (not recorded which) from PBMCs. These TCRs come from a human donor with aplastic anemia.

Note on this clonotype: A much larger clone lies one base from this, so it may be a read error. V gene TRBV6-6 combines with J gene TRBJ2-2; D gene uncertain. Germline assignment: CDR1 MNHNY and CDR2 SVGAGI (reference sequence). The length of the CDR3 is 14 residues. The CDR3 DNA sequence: TGTGTCAGCGTACTCGATGCGAACACCGGGGAGCTGTTTTTT. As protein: CVSVLDANTGELFF.

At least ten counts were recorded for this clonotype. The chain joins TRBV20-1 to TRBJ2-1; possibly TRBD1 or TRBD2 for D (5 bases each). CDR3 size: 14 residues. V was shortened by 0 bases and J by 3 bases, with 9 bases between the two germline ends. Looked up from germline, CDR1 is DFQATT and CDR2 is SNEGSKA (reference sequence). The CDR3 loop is CSARDGTIYNEQFF. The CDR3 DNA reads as TGCAGTGCTAGAGACGGGACGATCTACAATGAGCAGTTCTTC.